The 26 T cell receptor beta chains below were found in one sample sequenced in a study of beta chain features in type 1 diabetes. Since all of the isolated RNA was reverse transcribed, expressed TCRB transcripts were what got sequenced. Produced via immunoSEQ multiplex PCR; TCRdb's table is partial and in-frame only. Seen here are about 620,000 clones, less than 20% observed once, and the top ten hold about 0.097%. The material sequenced was naive CD4+ T cells from blood. The receptors shown here come from a man aged 18 to 30 in good health.

The J gene is TRBJ1-5, the V gene TRBV15; no clear D. V shed 5 bases and J shed 1 base, with 12 bases lying between them. In germline, CDR1 is LNHNV, CDR2 YYDKDF (reference sequence). The CDR3 has 15 residues. CDR3 DNA sequence: TGTGCCACCAGCCCCTCAGGCGCGAGCAATCAGCCCCAGCATTTT. This sequence encodes CATSPSGASNQPQHF.

This CDR3 reads CASSPRTGNNEQFF. CDR3 DNA: TGTGCCAGCAGCCCCCGGACAGGGAACAATGAGCAGTTCTTC. The genes are TRBV7-3 and TRBJ2-1, with TRBD1 identical over 8 bases. The V and J ends lost 5 bases and 5 bases, in that order; junction bases with no gene match: 5. The V gene's germline CDR1 is SGHTA and CDR2 FQGTGA. The CDR3 covers 14 residues.

The chain combines TRBV29-1 with TRBJ2-7, with TRBD1 matching over 8 bases. V was pared by 3 bases and J by 3 bases, with 7 bases of the junction left unmatched. This CDR3 is built from 14 residues. Germline V CDR1 and CDR2: SQVTM, ANQGSEA. CDR3 coding DNA: TGCAGCGTTGACAAACTGACAGGGGACTACGAGCAGTACTTC. Protein: CSVDKLTGDYEQYF.

The chain links TRBV5-4 to TRBJ1-1; D not certain. CDR1 and CDR2 from the germline V gene are SGHNT and YYREEE (reference sequence). Trimming removed 4 bases from V and 0 bases from J, with 13 bases in between. The CDR3 covers 15 residues. The CDR3 DNA reads as TGTGCCAGCAGCCCTCGGTTTACGATGAACACTGAAGCTTTCTTT. It codes for CASSPRFTMNTEAFF.

This clone has more than one count but fewer than ten. The V gene is TRBV5-1, the J gene TRBJ2-4; 7 bases match TRBD1. J was trimmed by 3 bases and V by 4 bases; bases with no gene match: 10. The CDR3 loop spans 16 amino acids. The V gene's germline CDR1 is SGHRS and CDR2 YFSETQ. The CDR3 region is CASSLTGLTVKNIQYF. The CDR3 nucleotides read TGCGCCAGCAGCCTGACAGGGTTGACGGTCAAAAACATTCAGTACTTC.

This clone occurred a few times. V and J are TRBV7-2 and TRBJ1-2, with D possibly matching TRBD1 (6 bases). V lost 4 bases and J 8 bases, leaving 14 bases between the germline ends. The CDR3 is 13 amino acids. Germline CDR1 and CDR2: SGHTA and FQGNSA. The CDR3 region is CASSSGTPSGYTF. The CDR3 DNA reads TGTGCCAGCAGCTCCGGGACACCCTCGGGCTACACCTTC.

Turning to this clone: Additional DNA sequences in this sample encode the identical CDR3. V gene TRBV5-1 combines with J gene TRBJ2-7, with 9 nucleotides matching TRBD2. Germline loops: CDR1 SGHRS, CDR2 YFSETQ. There are 15 residues in the CDR3. V was clipped by 2 bases and J by 1 base; unmatched bases: 4. The CDR3 protein is CASSLAGGSSYEQYF. The CDR3 bases are TGCGCCAGCAGCTTAGCGGGAGGATCATCCTACGAGCAGTACTTC. The variable domain in full, with the rest retrieved from reference TRBV5-1 and TRBJ2-7, is KAGVTQTPRYLIKTRGQQVTLSCSPISGHRSVSWYQQTPGQGLQFLFEYFSETQRNKGNFPGRFSGRQFSNSRSEMNVSTLELGDSALYLCASSLAGGSSYEQYFGPGTRLTVT.

This clone was counted between two and nine times. This rearrangement joins TRBV25-1 to TRBJ1-1, with 10 bases lining up with TRBD1. J gave up 5 bases and V 6 bases, and 15 bases lay outside the gene matches. Germline V lookup: CDR1 MGHDK, CDR2 SYGVNS. This CDR3 is built from 17 residues. The DNA of the CDR3 is TGTGCCAGCAGCTCGGGCGGGACAGGGGTAATCGGGACTGAAGCTTTCTTT. It is translated as CASSSGGTGVIGTEAFF. Combining the CDR3 with reference TRBV25-1 and TRBJ1-1 gives the whole variable domain EADIYQTPRYLVIGTGKKITLECSQTMGHDKMYWYQQDPGMELHLIHYSYGVNSTEKGDLSSESTVSRIRTEHFPLTLESARPSHTSQYLCASSSGGTGVIGTEAFFGQGTRLTVV.

This clone was picked up a small number of times. The chain couples TRBV10-3 to TRBJ2-7; the D is unclear. V was clipped by 7 bases and J by 0 bases, with 13 bases between them. Per germline, CDR1 ENHRY and CDR2 SYGVKD. The CDR3 sequence is 14 residues long. The CDR3 sequence: CAITRDMSSYEQYF. The CDR3 DNA reads TGTGCCATCACCCGAGACATGAGCTCCTACGAGCAGTACTTC.

This clone was seen a single time. The chain recombines TRBV5-1 with TRBJ1-2; no clear D gene. Germline V lookup: CDR1 SGHRS, CDR2 YFSETQ. Deletions cut 3 bases from V and 8 bases from J, with 11 bases between. This CDR3 spans 12 amino acids. The CDR3 DNA reads as TGCGCCAGCAGCTCCACCCAGGCGGGCTACACCTTC. The encoded protein is CASSSTQAGYTF.

The chain recombines TRBV5-1 with TRBJ2-2; D remains ambiguous. Germline values: CDR1 SGHRS, CDR2 YFSETQ. This CDR3 is 12 amino acids long. V was pared by 4 bases and J by 1 base, with 2 bases between. The chain's CDR3 is CASSKNTGELFF. For the CDR3, the DNA is TGCGCCAGCAGCAAGAACACCGGGGAGCTGTTTTTT.

This chain links TRBV18 with TRBJ1-2; D uncertain. This CDR3 is built from 14 residues. Trimming shortened V by 6 bases and J by 4 bases, and 15 bases separated the two germline ends. Germline V lookup: CDR1 KGHSH, CDR2 LQKENI. CDR3 region: CASSHTEGGYGYTF. Here the CDR3 DNA reads TGTGCCAGCTCCCACACGGAAGGCGGCTATGGCTACACCTTC. The variable domain in full, with the rest retrieved from reference TRBV18 and TRBJ1-2, is NAGVMQNPRHLVRRRGQEARLRCSPMKGHSHVYWYRQLPEEGLKFMVYLQKENIIDESGMPKERFSAEFPKEGPSILRIQQVVRGDSAAYFCASSHTEGGYGYTFGSGTRLTVV.

This clone was observed a handful of times. V and J are TRBV30 and TRBJ1-2; 8 bases are a match to TRBD1. Unmatched junction bases numbered 9, after V lost 1 base and J lost 2 bases. The CDR3 sequence is 16 residues long. Germline-derived CDR1 and CDR2 are GTSNPN and SVGIG (reference sequence). The CDR3 DNA reads TGTGCCTGGAGTGGGGGACAGGTGATCACCAACTATGGCTACACCTTC. Protein: CAWSGGQVITNYGYTF. The full variable domain, in which reference TRBV30 and TRBJ1-2 provide the parts outside the CDR3, is SQTIHQWPATLVQPVGSPLSLECTVEGTSNPNLYWYRQAAGRGLQLLFYSVGIGQISSEVPQNLSASRPQDRQFILSSKKLLLSDSGFYLCAWSGGQVITNYGYTFGSGTRLTVV.

This clone has only a few counts. The J gene is TRBJ1-2, the V gene TRBV29-1; 11 bases match TRBD1. This CDR3 has 17 amino acids. The V and J ends lost 2 bases and 1 base, in that order; junction bases with no gene match: 9. Germline CDR1 SQVTM, CDR2 ANQGSEA. The CDR3 coding sequence is TGCAGCGTTGAACCCCAGGACAGGGGGCGAAATAACTATGGCTACACCTTC. Its protein is CSVEPQDRGRNNYGYTF. Complete variable domain (other parts from reference TRBV29-1 and TRBJ1-2): SAVISQKPSRDICQRGTSLTIQCQVDSQVTMMFWYRQQPGQSLTLIATANQGSEATYESGFVIDKFPISRPNLTFSTLTVSNMSPEDSSIYLCSVEPQDRGRNNYGYTFGSGTRLTVV.

This clone was detected only once. The chain is built from TRBV27 and TRBJ2-5; TRBD1 might be the D (6 bases). The CDR3 is 16 residues long. Trimming left V 7 bases short and J 2 bases short, with 20 bases between. Germline lookup yields CDR1 MNHEY and CDR2 SMNVEV (reference sequence). The CDR3 loop is CASTSLSRGYQETQYF. The DNA for the CDR3 is TGTGCCAGCACCTCCCTGAGCAGGGGCTATCAAGAGACCCAGTACTTC.

This clone was detected a few times. This chain joins TRBV4-2 and TRBJ1-2, with TRBD1 identical over 8 bases. The length of the CDR3 is 19 residues. The V gene end was trimmed by 0 bases and the J gene end by 4 bases; junction bases not matched to a gene: 16. CDR1 and CDR2 (germline): LGHNA, YNFKEQ. The CDR3 DNA reads TGTGCCAGCAGCCAAGACGACTGGCACCGCCGACAGGGGTCCTATGGCTACACCTTC. This translates into CASSQDDWHRRQGSYGYTF.

This clone was counted between two and nine times. The chain employs TRBV5-4 and TRBJ1-1, with TRBD1 matching over 8 bases. CDR1 and CDR2 from the germline V gene are SGHNT and YYREEE (reference sequence). The CDR3 extends over 15 amino acids. Trimming took 4 bases from V and 2 from J; bases not matched to a gene: 7. The DNA of the CDR3 is TGTGCCAGCAGCACACCGACAGGGGCAAACACTGAAGCTTTCTTT. This sequence encodes CASSTPTGANTEAFF. The variable domain in full, completed from reference TRBV5-4 and TRBJ1-1, reads ETGVTQSPTHLIKTRGQQVTLRCSSQSGHNTVSWYQQALGQGPQFIFQYYREEENGRGNFPPRFSGLQFPNYSSELNVNALELDDSALYLCASSTPTGANTEAFFGQGTRLTVV.

The chain uses TRBV27 and TRBJ1-2; tentative D call: TRBD1 (5 bases). The germline V and J ends were trimmed by 5 bases and 8 bases, with 18 bases remaining between them. Germline values: CDR1 MNHEY, CDR2 SMNVEV (reference sequence). CDR3 length: 14 amino acids. The CDR3 DNA reads TGTGCCAGCAGTCCCCCGGGCAGGGTGACCGGCTACACCTTC. Protein product: CASSPPGRVTGYTF.

The rearrangement joins TRBV18 to TRBJ1-2; D may be TRBD1 (5 bases). Germline values: CDR1 KGHSH, CDR2 LQKENI. This CDR3 has 18 amino acids. Trimming pared 5 bases from V and 2 bases from J, leaving 24 bases between. In DNA form, the CDR3 reads TGTGCCAGCTCAGACTATCCCCCGGGGGTTCGCCGGAACTATGGCTACACCTTC. Its translation: CASSDYPPGVRRNYGYTF.

This clone was observed a handful of times. The chain employs TRBV7-3 and TRBJ2-1; 7 nucleotides line up with TRBD1. Unmatched junction bases numbered 15, after V lost 5 bases and J lost 14 bases. Germline-derived CDR1 and CDR2 are SGHTA and FQGTGA. The CDR3 runs to 14 residues. The CDR3: CASSATPDRNRKFF. The CDR3 DNA sequence: TGTGCCAGCAGCGCGACCCCGGACAGGAATAGAAAGTTCTTC.

This clone occurred a few times. V is TRBV4-1 and J is TRBJ2-5; 10 bases match TRBD1. The J segment lost 7 bases and the V segment lost 2 bases, leaving 7 bases of the junction unmatched. This CDR3 is 15 amino acids long. Germline values: CDR1 MGHRA, CDR2 YSYEKL. CDR3 sequence (DNA): TGCGCCAGCAGCCAAACCACGACAGGGGGCGGGACCCAGTACTTC. Its protein product is CASSQTTTGGGTQYF.

This chain links TRBV4-1 with TRBJ2-3; 9 bases fit TRBD2. The trim removed 3 bases at V and 6 bases at J, leaving 7 bases unmatched. The CDR3 runs 15 residues. Germline V gene data show CDR1 as MGHRA and CDR2 as YSYEKL. The CDR3 nucleotides are TGCGCCAGCAGCCACGAGGGACTAGCCTCGGATACGCAGTATTTT. This sequence encodes CASSHEGLASDTQYF.

The chain uses TRBV6-5 and TRBJ2-2; D unresolved. This CDR3 is 16 amino acids long. CDR1 is MNHEY, CDR2 SVGAGI, per germline. The V end lost 0 bases, the J end lost 3 bases, and 11 bases lay between the germline ends. CDR3 nucleotide sequence: TGTGCCAGCAGTTACTCGTGGCTGCCCGACACCGGGGAGCTGTTTTTT. Amino acid sequence: CASSYSWLPDTGELFF.

This clone appeared a few times. This rearrangement joins TRBV9 to TRBJ2-3; TRBD2 agrees at 7 bases. The germline CDR1 and CDR2 sequences are SGDLS and YYNGEE. V shed 0 bases, J shed 0 bases, and the junction held 7 bases outside the gene matches. The CDR3 has 17 amino acids. The CDR3 spells CASSVGRTGGSTDTQYF. The CDR3 DNA sequence: TGTGCCAGCAGCGTAGGCCGTACGGGGGGAAGCACAGATACGCAGTATTTT.

The rearrangement joins TRBV7-2 to TRBJ2-3; weak D call: TRBD2 (5 bases). The CDR3 has 17 amino acids. V lost 0 bases and J lost 2, with 15 bases in between. In germline, CDR1 is SGHTA, CDR2 FQGNSA. The CDR3 DNA follows: TGTGCCAGCAGCTTAGCTTTAGGAGGTTCTTACACAGATACGCAGTATTTT. As protein: CASSLALGGSYTDTQYF.

This clone was picked up a small number of times. This chain connects TRBV21-1 to TRBJ2-2; no check of the table's D call, TRBD2, against the DNA was made. TRBV21-1 is a listed pseudogene. CDR3 length equals 14 residues. CDR3 loop: CASSKESFTGELFF. The CDR3 nucleotides read TGTGCCAGCAGCAAAGAGAGCTTTACCGGGGAGCTGTTTTTT.